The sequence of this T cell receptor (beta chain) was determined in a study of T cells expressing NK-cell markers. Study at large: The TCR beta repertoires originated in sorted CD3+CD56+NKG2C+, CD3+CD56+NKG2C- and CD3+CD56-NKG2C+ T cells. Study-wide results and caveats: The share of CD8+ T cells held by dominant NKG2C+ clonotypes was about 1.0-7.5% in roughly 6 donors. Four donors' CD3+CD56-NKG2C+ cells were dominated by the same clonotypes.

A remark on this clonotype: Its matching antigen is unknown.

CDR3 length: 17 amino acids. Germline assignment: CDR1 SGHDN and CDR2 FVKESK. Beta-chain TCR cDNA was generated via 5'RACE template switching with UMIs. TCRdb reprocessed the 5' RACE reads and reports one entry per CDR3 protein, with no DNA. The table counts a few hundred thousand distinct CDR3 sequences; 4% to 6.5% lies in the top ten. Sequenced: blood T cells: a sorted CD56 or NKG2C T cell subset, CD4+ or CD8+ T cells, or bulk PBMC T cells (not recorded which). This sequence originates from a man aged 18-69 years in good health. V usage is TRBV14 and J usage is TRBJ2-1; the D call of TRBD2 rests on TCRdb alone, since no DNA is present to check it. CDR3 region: CASSRFPIAGGYNEQFF. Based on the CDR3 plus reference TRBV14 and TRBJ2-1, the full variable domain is EAGVTQFPSHSVIEKGQTVTLRCDPISGHDNLYWYRRVMGKEIKFLLHFVKESKQDESGMPNNRFLAERTGGTYSTLKVQPAELEDSGVYFCASSRFPIAGGYNEQFFGPGTRLTVL.